The 26 T cell receptor beta chains in this list originate from one sample, sequenced in a study of T cell responses to AZD1222 COVID-19 vaccine. The protocol was immunoSEQ multiplex PCR, while the TCRdb copy is restricted to in-frame clones and leaves out a portion. The table records 65,000 to 75,000 clones, under 90% of them present only once. Sequenced material: peripheral blood, taken on day 0 of AZD1222 vaccination. These TCRs come from an adult in good health.

The chain carries TRBV7-9 and TRBJ1-2, with a weak D call TRBD1 (6 bases). The CDR3 loop spans 15 amino acids. V was clipped by 5 bases and J by 0 bases, with 13 bases between them. The germline V gene has CDR1 SEHNR and CDR2 FQNEAQ (reference sequence). In nucleotides, the CDR3 is TGTGCCAGCAGCCTTGGACAGTCGTCTAACTATGGCTACACCTTC. It yields the protein CASSLGQSSNYGYTF.

J is TRBJ2-7 and V is TRBV18; 8 positions agree with TRBD1. Germline CDR1 reads KGHSH; CDR2 reads LQKENI. CDR3 length equals 16 residues. V gave up 4 bases and J gave up 3 bases; unmatched junction bases: 11. CDR3 in amino acids: CASSQTGQGVDYEQYF. The CDR3 nucleotides read TGTGCCAGCTCACAAACTGGACAGGGCGTCGACTACGAGCAGTACTTC. The variable domain in full, with the rest retrieved from reference TRBV18 and TRBJ2-7, is NAGVMQNPRHLVRRRGQEARLRCSPMKGHSHVYWYRQLPEEGLKFMVYLQKENIIDESGMPKERFSAEFPKEGPSILRIQQVVRGDSAAYFCASSQTGQGVDYEQYFGPGTRLTVT.

The chain combines TRBV30 with TRBJ1-1; D is perhaps TRBD1 (5 bases). The CDR3 has 13 residues. Germline values: CDR1 GTSNPN, CDR2 SVGIG (reference sequence). V lost 5 bases and J 0 bases, leaving 10 bases between the germline ends. CDR3 residues: CAWDRNMNTEAFF. The CDR3, as DNA: TGTGCCTGGGACAGAAATATGAACACTGAAGCTTTCTTT.

The chain combines TRBV4-1 with TRBJ2-6, with TRBD2 as a possible D gene (5 bases). The germline V gene encodes CDR1 MGHRA and CDR2 YSYEKL. This CDR3 comprises 15 residues. The V end lost 1 base, the J end lost 2 bases, and 6 bases lay between the germline ends. CDR3 DNA sequence: TGCGCCAGCAGCCAAGGGGGAGCTGGGGCCAACGTCCTGACTTTC. It specifies CASSQGGAGANVLTF.

This chain uses TRBV4-2 with TRBJ1-1; tentatively, D is TRBD1 (5 bases). Germline values: CDR1 LGHNA, CDR2 YNFKEQ. The CDR3 covers 13 residues. V lost 4 bases and J 1 base, leaving 7 bases between the germline ends. The CDR3 DNA reads TGTGCCAGCAGCCCCGGGGCGAACACTGAAGCTTTCTTT. Its translation: CASSPGANTEAFF.

The chain is built from TRBV4-2 and TRBJ1-1; no definite D call. This CDR3 is built from 14 residues. Trimming cost V 3 bases and J 4 bases, with 12 bases left between them. Germline values: CDR1 LGHNA, CDR2 YNFKEQ. CDR3 coding DNA: TGTGCCAGCAGCCAGTCGGGTCTGGGCACTGAAGCTTTCTTT. Translating gives CASSQSGLGTEAFF.

This rearrangement joins TRBV18 to TRBJ2-5; unclear D gene. Germline V gene data show CDR1 as KGHSH and CDR2 as LQKENI. The CDR3 sequence is 15 residues long. V was cut by 3 bases and J by 0 bases, with 11 bases left in between. DNA for the CDR3: TGTGCCAGCTCACCCCGAGGATCGTACCAAGAGACCCAGTACTTC. This gives the protein CASSPRGSYQETQYF.

This clone occurred a few times. A junction end diverges from the germline sequence, so it may reflect a read error. The chain joins TRBV10-1 to TRBJ2-7; no clear D gene. This CDR3 has 11 amino acids. Germline V gives CDR1 WNHNN, CDR2 SYGVQD (reference sequence). The CDR3 spells CASSESSYLYF. The CDR3 bases are TGCGCCAGCAGTGAGTCCTCCTATCTTTATTTC.

V usage is TRBV12-2 and J usage is TRBJ1-2. TRBV12-2 is an annotated pseudogene. This CDR3 region has 15 residues. As DNA, the CDR3 is TGTGCAAGTCGCTTAGATCCAGGGGAGGACTATGGCTACACCTTC. Protein product: CASRLDPGEDYGYTF.

The rearrangement uses TRBV28 and TRBJ2-3; D is unresolved. The CDR3 length is 11 residues. CDR1 and CDR2 (germline): MDHEN, SYDVKM. The V end was cut by 6 bases, the J end by 8 bases, with 9 bases between. The CDR3 spells CASRGYGTQYF. The CDR3 DNA sequence: TGTGCCAGCAGGGGGTACGGTACGCAGTATTTT.

The chain is built from TRBV27 and TRBJ1-3; D may be TRBD1 (5 bases). The length of the CDR3 is 15 residues. Trimming left V 7 bases short and J 0 bases short, with 13 bases between. Germline V gives CDR1 MNHEY, CDR2 SMNVEV (reference sequence). CDR3 region: CASKKGFDSGNTIYF. CDR3 in DNA: TGTGCCAGCAAGAAGGGGTTCGACTCTGGAAACACCATATATTTT.

This clone came up once. The chain joins TRBV10-3 to TRBJ1-2, with 9 bases identical to TRBD1. Germline CDR1 is ENHRY and CDR2 is SYGVKD. V gave up 2 bases and J gave up 4 bases; unmatched junction bases: 5. The CDR3 extends over 15 amino acids. The DNA of the CDR3 is TGTGCCATCAGTGAGGATACAGGGGGCACCTATGGCTACACCTTC. Amino acids: CAISEDTGGTYGYTF.

V and J are TRBV19 and TRBJ1-1; D gene ambiguous. There are 13 residues in the CDR3. Trimming took off 7 bases at V and 4 bases at J, with 13 bases between the two ends. CDR1 is LNHDA and CDR2 is SQIVND in the germline V gene (reference sequence). The CDR3: CASIGRWGTEAFF. The CDR3 bases are TGTGCCAGTATCGGCCGATGGGGCACTGAAGCTTTCTTT.

This chain connects TRBV19 to TRBJ1-2, with D possibly TRBD1 on 6 matching bases. The CDR3 loop spans 14 amino acids. From germline, CDR1 is LNHDA and CDR2 SQIVND (reference sequence). With 5 bases removed from V and 8 bases from J, the gap between germline ends came to 18 bases. The CDR3, as DNA: TGTGCCAGTAGTTCCCGACAGGTCTTGGGGGGCTACACCTTC. Translating gives CASSSRQVLGGYTF.

The chain couples TRBV28 to TRBJ1-2, with unresolved D. This CDR3 is built from 14 residues. Per germline, CDR1 MDHEN and CDR2 SYDVKM. V shed 2 bases and J shed 2 bases, with 9 bases lying between them. The CDR3 DNA reads TGTGCCAGCAGTTTAGAAAGGAGAAACTATGGCTACACCTTC. Protein product: CASSLERRNYGYTF.

This sequence joins TRBV24-1 and TRBJ1-5, with 9 bases lining up with TRBD1. CDR1 and CDR2 (germline): KGHDR, SFDVKD. V lost 3 bases, J lost 4 bases, and 9 bases stayed unmatched. This CDR3 has 17 amino acids. The CDR3 region has the DNA TGTGCCACCAGTGATACTCGACAGGGGGGTTGGAATCAGCCCCAGCATTTT. Amino acids: CATSDTRQGGWNQPQHF.

This clone was observed a few times. The chain links TRBV7-3 to TRBJ1-1; tentatively, D is TRBD1 (6 bases). The CDR3 consists of 14 residues. V was cut by 2 bases and J by 5 bases, with 12 bases left in between. Looked up from germline, CDR1 is SGHTA and CDR2 is FQGTGA. The CDR3 here is CASSLRGQETEAFF. CDR3 sequence (DNA): TGTGCCAGCAGCTTACGGGGGCAGGAGACTGAAGCTTTCTTT.

The V and J genes are TRBV5-1 and TRBJ2-7, with 8 bases identical to TRBD1. With V trimmed by 4 bases and J by 1 base, 10 bases remained unmatched. The CDR3 extends over 16 amino acids. Germline-derived CDR1 and CDR2 are SGHRS and YFSETQ. The DNA of the CDR3 is TGCGCCAGCAGCGAAGGACAGGGCATGCGGTCCTACGAGCAGTACTTC. Translated, it gives CASSEGQGMRSYEQYF.

The rearrangement links TRBV28 to TRBJ1-2, with 9 nucleotides matching TRBD1. The junction had 23 bases not matched to a gene; V was cut back by 6 bases and J by 0 bases. The CDR3 contains 21 residues. Germline V lookup: CDR1 MDHEN, CDR2 SYDVKM. This CDR3 is CASRQKWTGAKGNPANYGYTF. Here the CDR3 DNA reads TGTGCCAGCAGACAGAAGTGGACAGGGGCAAAGGGAAACCCAGCTAACTATGGCTACACCTTC.

The chain combines TRBV19 with TRBJ1-1, with 8 bases matching TRBD1. The CDR3 is 17 residues long. Germline-derived CDR1 and CDR2 are LNHDA and SQIVND (reference sequence). The V gene end was trimmed by 7 bases and the J gene end by 6 bases; junction bases not matched to a gene: 19. CDR3 nucleotide sequence: TGTGCCAGTACCCCCCCAAGGGGGACAGGAAAGGGCGCTGAAGCTTTCTTT. This translates into CASTPPRGTGKGAEAFF.

The chain couples TRBV9 to TRBJ1-6; D gene ambiguous. V lost 4 bases and J 4 bases, leaving 12 bases between the germline ends. Germline-derived CDR1 and CDR2 are SGDLS and YYNGEE. The CDR3 runs to 15 residues. The CDR3 DNA is TGTGCCAGCAGCCCCTCCAACAGATATAATTCACCCCTCCACTTT. It encodes CASSPSNRYNSPLHF.

Written as DNA, the CDR3 is TGTGCCAGCAGCCTGGAGGGGTGGGGTACCTACGAGCAGTACTTC. Translation: CASSLEGWGTYEQYF. The gene calls are TRBV5-4 and TRBJ2-7; weak D call: TRBD2 (6 bases). Germline CDR1 is SGHNT and CDR2 is YYREEE (reference sequence). The germline V and J ends were trimmed by 4 bases and 2 bases, with 16 bases remaining between them. This CDR3 comprises 15 residues. The full variable domain, in which reference TRBV5-4 and TRBJ2-7 provide the parts outside the CDR3, is ETGVTQSPTHLIKTRGQQVTLRCSSQSGHNTVSWYQQALGQGPQFIFQYYREEENGRGNFPPRFSGLQFPNYSSELNVNALELDDSALYLCASSLEGWGTYEQYFGPGTRLTVT.

Turning to this clone: Being one base from a much bigger clone, this may be a read error. V usage is TRBV4-3 and J usage is TRBJ1-1; D is undetermined. Trimming removed 0 bases at V and 1 base at J, with 3 bases between. Germline-derived CDR1 and CDR2 are LGHNA and YSLEER. CDR3 size: 13 residues. DNA of the CDR3: TGCGCCAGCAGCCAAGAGAGGAACACTGAAGCTTTCTTT. Translated: CASSQERNTEAFF.

This sequence joins TRBV6-2 or TRBV6-3 and TRBJ2-7, with D perhaps matching TRBD1 (5 bases). Trimming pared 5 bases from V and 1 base from J, leaving 12 bases between. The CDR3 sequence is 14 residues long. Germline V gene data show CDR1 as MNHEY and CDR2 as SVGEGT. The CDR3 DNA follows: TGTGCCAGCAGTACCACTCAGGGATCCTACGAGCAGTACTTC. Translating it yields CASSTTQGSYEQYF.

The rearrangement links TRBV28 to TRBJ1-2; D may be TRBD1 (5 bases). V lost 2 bases to trimming and J lost 8 bases, with 12 bases between them. The CDR3 has 13 residues. The V gene's germline CDR1 is MDHEN and CDR2 SYDVKM. This CDR3 reads CASSLRQGGGYTF. The CDR3 DNA reads TGTGCCAGCAGTTTACGTCAGGGCGGGGGCTACACCTTC.

A single count supports this clone. This chain links TRBV6-5 with TRBJ2-7; 8 positions match TRBD1. Losses at the gene ends were 6 bases for V and 3 bases for J; bases not matched to a gene: 10. CDR1 MNHEY and CDR2 SVGAGI come from the germline V gene. There are 15 residues in the CDR3. CDR3 sequence reads: CASSRGRSQYYEQYF. CDR3 coding DNA: TGTGCCAGCAGCAGGGGGCGGAGCCAGTACTACGAGCAGTACTTC.